This record covers a single T cell receptor beta chain. This sample stems from a study of blood T cell repertoires in COVID-19. Measured with immunoSEQ multiplex PCR; TCRdb has only the in-frame clones, and not every one. The top ten clones hold under 30% of a sample with around 120,000 clones, 87% of them seen once. The material sequenced was peripheral blood. The clonotype was recovered from a woman in her seventies with acute or convalescent COVID-19.

The CDR3 reads CASSLIGGLGQPQHF. The CDR3 bases are TGTGCCAGCAGCTTAATCGGAGGCCTTGGGCAGCCCCAGCATTTT. This chain connects TRBV7-3 to TRBJ1-5, with D unresolved. The CDR3 has 15 residues. From germline, CDR1 is SGHTA and CDR2 FQGTGA. V lost 1 base and J 7 bases, leaving 14 bases between the germline ends.